The 28 T cell receptor beta chains reported below all come from one sample, sequenced in a study of blood T cell repertoires in COVID-19. This table comes from immunoSEQ multiplex PCR, and its TCRdb copy is limited to in-frame clones, with some not included. The table records approximately 120,000 clones, 83% of them present only once. Sequencing was carried out using peripheral blood. All receptors come from a woman aged 55-70 years with acute or convalescent COVID-19.

Comment on this clone: The sample has other DNA sequences that encode this CDR3 too. The chain uses TRBV29-1 and TRBJ2-7; TRBD1 matches at 7 bases. This CDR3 has 11 amino acids. Germline lookup yields CDR1 SQVTM and CDR2 ANQGSEA. V dropped 5 bases and J dropped 4; count of bases not matched to a gene: 2. CDR3 bases: TGCAGCGTTAGGGACAGTTACGAGCAGTACTTC. It encodes CSVRDSYEQYF.

The chain links TRBV5-4 to TRBJ2-1; possible D gene TRBD2, 6 bases. V was trimmed by 0 bases and J by 10 bases, leaving 23 bases between them. This CDR3 is 17 amino acids long. The germline V gene encodes CDR1 SGHNT and CDR2 YYREEE (reference sequence). This chain's CDR3 is CASSLGSSVRANSEQFF. In nucleotides, the CDR3 is TGTGCCAGCAGCTTGGGGTCTAGCGTAAGGGCCAATAGCGAGCAGTTCTTC.

The chain uses TRBV3-1 (or the pseudogene TRBV3-2) and TRBJ1-2, with 10 positions matching TRBD1. There are 13 residues in the CDR3. V shed 4 bases and J 8 bases; nucleotides not matched to a gene: 4. CDR1 LGHDT and CDR2 YNNKEL come from the germline V gene (reference sequence). The CDR3 DNA reads as TGTGCCAGCAGCCCGGGGACAGGGGCAGGCTACACCTTC. It codes for CASSPGTGAGYTF.

This sequence joins TRBV9 and TRBJ1-3; 10 nucleotides line up with TRBD1. After removal of 4 bases from V and 1 base from J, the junction contained 5 bases not matched to a gene. The CDR3 totals 16 residues. Germline CDR1 and CDR2: SGDLS and YYNGEE. The CDR3 reads CASSQGDRGSGNTIYF. The DNA for the CDR3 is TGTGCCAGCAGCCAAGGGGACAGGGGTTCTGGAAACACCATATATTTT. The variable domain in full, with the rest retrieved from reference TRBV9 and TRBJ1-3, is DSGVTQTPKHLITATGQRVTLRCSPRSGDLSVYWYQQSLDQGLQFLIQYYNGEERAKGNILERFSAQQFPDLHSELNLSSLELGDSALYFCASSQGDRGSGNTIYFGEGSWLTVV.

This clone was counted only a few times. This chain joins TRBV28 and TRBJ2-5; 12 bases are shared with TRBD1. Germline CDR1 MDHEN, CDR2 SYDVKM. The V gene end was trimmed by 4 bases and the J gene end by 1 base; junction bases not matched to a gene: 1. The CDR3 has 15 residues. The CDR3, as DNA: TGTGCCAGCAGTTGGGACAGGGGGCTCCAAGAGACCCAGTACTTC. It is translated as CASSWDRGLQETQYF.

The rearrangement joins TRBV11-2 to TRBJ2-7; 7 bases line up with TRBD2. After removal of 4 bases from V and 0 bases from J, the junction contained 3 bases not matched to a gene. Germline V gene data show CDR1 as SGHAT and CDR2 as FQNNGV. The CDR3 totals 14 residues. This CDR3 is CASSSGGNSYEQYF. The CDR3 DNA sequence: TGTGCCAGCAGCTCGGGGGGAAACTCCTACGAGCAGTACTTC.

This clone showed up just once. CDR3 sequence reads: CASSMGGAFDQAFF. The CDR3 DNA follows: TGTGCCAGTAGTATGGGGGGGGCCTTCGATCAAGCTTTCTTT. This rearrangement joins TRBV19 to TRBJ1-1; weak D call: TRBD1 (6 bases). V lost 3 bases to trimming and J lost 9 bases, with 17 bases between them. CDR1 and CDR2 from the germline V gene are LNHDA and SQIVND (reference sequence). The CDR3 is 14 amino acids.

V is TRBV28 and J is TRBJ2-5, with TRBD1 identical over 8 bases. The CDR3 contains 15 residues. Germline V gene data show CDR1 as MDHEN and CDR2 as SYDVKM. V lost 2 bases and J lost 2; bases outside the gene matches: 4. In nucleotides, the CDR3 is TGTGCCAGCAGTTTAGACAGGGGCCTTCAAGAGACCCAGTACTTC. Translating it yields CASSLDRGLQETQYF.

The chain links TRBV3-1 (or the pseudogene TRBV3-2) to TRBJ1-1, with TRBD1 as a possible D gene (5 bases). The V gene's germline CDR1 is LGHDT and CDR2 YNNKEL (reference sequence). The length of the CDR3 is 14 residues. Trimming took 5 bases from V and 1 from J, leaving 11 bases between them. The CDR3 bases are TGTGCCAGCAGCACCCCCCAGGGGAACACTGAAGCTTTCTTT. It yields the protein CASSTPQGNTEAFF.

CDR3 sequence reads: CASSLRQPGNTIYF. The CDR3 DNA follows: TGTGCCAGCAGTTTAAGACAGCCAGGGAACACCATATATTTT. This rearrangement joins TRBV28 to TRBJ1-3, with D possibly being TRBD1 (5 bases). This CDR3 has 14 residues. Germline CDR1 reads MDHEN; CDR2 reads SYDVKM. Trimming removed 2 bases at V and 7 bases at J, with 12 bases between.

V is TRBV10-3 and J is TRBJ2-2; possibly TRBD2 for D (6 bases). V was shortened by 4 bases and J by 6 bases, with 15 bases between the two germline ends. The CDR3 sequence is 15 residues long. Germline V lookup: CDR1 ENHRY, CDR2 SYGVKD. The CDR3 DNA reads as TGTGCCATCAGTGTGGAGGGCCGCGGGGCCGGGGAGCTGTTTTTT. It codes for CAISVEGRGAGELFF.

This rearrangement joins TRBV12-3 or TRBV12-4 to TRBJ2-1, with 8 nucleotides matching TRBD1. Trimming cost V 5 bases and J 7 bases; bases outside gene matches: 4. The CDR3 has 13 amino acids. CDR3 nucleotides: TGTGCCAGCAGTCGACAGGGGCCGAATGAGCAGTTCTTC. Its protein is CASSRQGPNEQFF.

The genes are TRBV6-2 or TRBV6-3 and TRBJ1-5; the D is unclear. The CDR3 length is 15 residues. Germline-derived CDR1 and CDR2 are MNHEY and SVGEGT. Trimming removed 5 bases from V and 1 base from J, with 12 bases in between. The CDR3 loop reads CASSPMGRSNQPQHF. In nucleotides, the CDR3 is TGTGCCAGCAGTCCAATGGGGAGGAGCAATCAGCCCCAGCATTTT.

The chain is built from TRBV6-5 and TRBJ2-1; 11 bases fit TRBD2. The CDR3 length is 15 residues. CDR1 and CDR2 (germline): MNHEY, SVGAGI. V was clipped by 4 bases and J by 4 bases; unmatched bases: 3. The CDR3 region has the DNA TGTGCCAGCAGTTCGGGACTAGCGGAATACAATGAGCAGTTCTTC. Amino acid sequence: CASSSGLAEYNEQFF.

The J gene is TRBJ2-5, the V gene TRBV15; D may be TRBD2 (6 bases). The CDR3 sequence is 15 residues long. V lost 0 bases to trimming and J lost 4 bases, with 12 bases between them. Germline V lookup: CDR1 LNHNV, CDR2 YYDKDF (reference sequence). The CDR3 DNA reads TGTGCCACCAGCAGAGATCGGGGGTTTGGAGAGACCCAGTACTTC. Translated: CATSRDRGFGETQYF.

V is TRBV6-5 and J is TRBJ2-7, with 8 bases identical to TRBD2. The ends lost 0 bases at V and 0 bases at J; junction bases unmatched: 4. The CDR3 sequence is 16 residues long. Germline V CDR1 and CDR2: MNHEY, SVGAGI. CDR3 sequence (DNA): TGTGCCAGCAGTTACTCGAGCGGGAGAAGCTCCTACGAGCAGTACTTC. This translates into CASSYSSGRSSYEQYF.

The rearrangement joins TRBV30 to TRBJ1-4, with D possibly being TRBD1 (6 bases). The V end was cut by 2 bases, the J end by 5 bases, with 9 bases between. The CDR3 totals 13 residues. Germline CDR1 and CDR2: GTSNPN and SVGIG (reference sequence). CDR3 protein: CAWSRDNNEKLFF. For the CDR3, the DNA is TGTGCCTGGAGTCGGGACAACAATGAAAAACTGTTTTTT.

This chain connects TRBV6-7 to TRBJ1-5, with 7 bases matching TRBD1. TRBV6-7 is annotated as an ORF whose role is uncertain. There are 14 residues in the CDR3. The junction had 2 bases not matched to a gene; V was cut back by 0 bases and J by 6 bases. CDR3 in DNA: TGTGCCAGCAGTTACTCAGACAGGGTTCAGCCCCAGCATTTT. This sequence encodes CASSYSDRVQPQHF.

The chain carries TRBV28 and TRBJ1-3; a possible D gene is TRBD1 (6 bases). The CDR3 has 14 residues. V shed 3 bases and J shed 4 bases, with 10 bases lying between them. Germline V gene lookup returns CDR1 MDHEN and CDR2 SYDVKM. This CDR3 reads CASSFTGTGNTIYF. The DNA for the CDR3 is TGTGCCAGCAGTTTTACCGGGACAGGAAACACCATATATTTT.

The chain links TRBV28 to TRBJ2-7, with 9 bases matching TRBD1. Germline V lookup: CDR1 MDHEN, CDR2 SYDVKM. V shed 6 bases and J 4 bases; nucleotides not matched to a gene: 7. This CDR3 has 14 amino acids. CDR3 nucleotide sequence: TGTGCCAGCAGACGAGTGGGGACAGGGTACGAGCAGTACTTC. As protein: CASRRVGTGYEQYF.

The V gene is TRBV5-6, the J gene TRBJ2-2; the match to TRBD1 covers 9 bases. The CDR3 runs to 16 residues. Looked up from germline, CDR1 is SGHDT and CDR2 is YYEEEE. V was clipped by 4 bases and J by 6 bases; unmatched bases: 10. The CDR3 sequence: CASSPGQGRKAGELFF. The CDR3, as DNA: TGTGCCAGCAGCCCTGGACAGGGGAGGAAGGCCGGGGAGCTGTTTTTT.

The chain couples TRBV3-1 (or the pseudogene TRBV3-2) to TRBJ1-1; 7 nucleotides line up with TRBD1. Per germline, CDR1 LGHDT and CDR2 YNNKEL (reference sequence). After removal of 6 bases from V and 6 bases from J, the junction contained 7 bases not matched to a gene. The CDR3 is made up of 13 amino acids. The CDR3 coding sequence is TGTGCCAGCAGTCAGCAGGGGGGCCCTGAAGCTTTCTTT. It yields the protein CASSQQGGPEAFF.

V and J are TRBV29-1 and TRBJ1-3; TRBD1 matches at 7 bases. V gave up 6 bases and J gave up 3 bases; unmatched junction bases: 8. This CDR3 region has 14 residues. The V gene's germline CDR1 is SQVTM and CDR2 ANQGSEA. In DNA, the CDR3 is TGCAGCGTGTCGGGCGCAGGGGGTGGAAACACCATATATTTT. It translates to CSVSGAGGGNTIYF.

The chain recombines TRBV5-5 with TRBJ2-1; D remains ambiguous. V lost 4 bases, J lost 7 bases, and 9 bases lay in between. Per the germline V gene, CDR1 is SGHKS and CDR2 is YYEKEE (reference sequence). The CDR3 runs 12 residues. This chain's CDR3 is CASSLSLNEQFF. The CDR3 DNA reads as TGTGCCAGCAGCCTTTCCTTGAATGAGCAGTTCTTC.

The chain joins TRBV10-3 to TRBJ2-7, with 8 nucleotides matching TRBD2. Germline assignment: CDR1 ENHRY and CDR2 SYGVKD. This CDR3 spans 15 amino acids. V lost 3 bases to trimming and J lost 5 bases; unmatched junction nucleotides: 9. The CDR3 spells CAISEGERESDEQYF. Written as DNA, the CDR3 is TGTGCCATCAGTGAAGGGGAGCGGGAGAGCGACGAGCAGTACTTC.

The J gene is TRBJ1-1, the V gene TRBV6-5; D is possibly TRBD1 (5 bases). This CDR3 is 14 amino acids long. V was trimmed by 5 bases and J by 0 bases, leaving 10 bases between them. In germline, CDR1 is MNHEY, CDR2 SVGAGI. The CDR3 DNA follows: TGTGCCAGCAGTCCCGACAGAGTGAACACTGAAGCTTTCTTT. Its protein product is CASSPDRVNTEAFF.

For this clone: Other nucleotide sequences from this sample produce the same CDR3. This chain joins TRBV12-3 or TRBV12-4 and TRBJ1-3; no reliable D call. V lost 3 bases to trimming and J lost 0 bases, with 3 bases between them. The CDR3 consists of 13 residues. As DNA, the CDR3 is TGTGCCAGCAGTTTCGTCTCTGGAAACACCATATATTTT. This gives the protein CASSFVSGNTIYF.

J is TRBJ1-2 and V is TRBV11-2; no firm D call. The CDR3 has 12 amino acids. The germline V and J ends were trimmed by 2 bases and 8 bases, with 9 bases remaining between them. Per germline, CDR1 SGHAT and CDR2 FQNNGV. The CDR3 reads CASSLYSSGYTF. The CDR3 DNA is TGTGCCAGCAGCTTATATTCGAGCGGCTACACCTTC.